The sequence of this T cell receptor (beta chain) was determined in a study of blood T cell repertoires in COVID-19. The overall study: Donors in the United States, Italy and Spain gave samples during acute or convalescent COVID-19. PBMCs, B-cell-depleted T cells, or T cells provided the cDNA or gDNA that made up the material.

Original methodology: For nucleated cells, counts were estimated from reference gene primer amplification. The method was immunoSEQ multiplex PCR; TCRdb's version includes in-frame clones alone and lacks a portion of them. That table is the source of V, J and clone size, and D and trimming were worked out from the DNA. The table has 250,000 or so clones, 65% to 90% seen once. CDR1 is MNHEY and CDR2 is SVGAGI in the germline V gene. The CDR3 sequence is 15 residues long. Germline trimming cut 6 bases from V and 2 bases from J; bases unmatched to any gene: 9. Sequences were obtained from peripheral blood. This rearrangement joins TRBV6-5 to TRBJ2-7, with 8 bases matching TRBD1. The sequence was collected from a man aged 35-49 years who had recovered from COVID-19. The CDR3 DNA sequence: TGTGCCAGCAGCTCCGGGACAGGTCCCCCCTACGAGCAGTACTTC. Translating gives CASSSGTGPPYEQYF.